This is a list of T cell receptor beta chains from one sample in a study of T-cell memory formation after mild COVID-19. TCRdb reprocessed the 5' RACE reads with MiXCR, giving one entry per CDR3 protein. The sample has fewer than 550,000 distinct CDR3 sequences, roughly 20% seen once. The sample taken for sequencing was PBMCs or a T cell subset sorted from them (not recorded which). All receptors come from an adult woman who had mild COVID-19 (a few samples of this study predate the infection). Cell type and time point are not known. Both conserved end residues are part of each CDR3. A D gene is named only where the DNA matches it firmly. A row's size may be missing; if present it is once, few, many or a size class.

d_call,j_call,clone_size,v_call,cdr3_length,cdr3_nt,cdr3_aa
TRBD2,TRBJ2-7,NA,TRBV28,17,TGTGCCAGCAGTCGGACCATCAACGGGGGGGCACCCTACGAGCAGTACTTC,CASSRTINGGAPYEQYF
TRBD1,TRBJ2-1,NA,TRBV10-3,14,TGTGCCACAACTCCACAGGGGGCCTACAATGAGCAGTTCTTC,CATTPQGAYNEQFF
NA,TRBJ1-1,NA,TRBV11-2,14,TGTGCCAGCAGCTTGGGGCATTCGAACACTGAAGCTTTCTTT,CASSLGHSNTEAFF
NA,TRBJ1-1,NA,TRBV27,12,TGTGCCAGCGGTGCAGGGCTCACTGAAGCTTTCTTT,CASGAGLTEAFF
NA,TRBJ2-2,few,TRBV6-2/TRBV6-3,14,TGTGCCAGCGTAGGCGGACAATTCACCGGGGAGCTGTTTTTT,CASVGGQFTGELFF
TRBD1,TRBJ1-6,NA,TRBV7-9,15,TGTGCCACCGGGACAGGGAGCTCCTATAATTCACCCCTCCACTTT,CATGTGSSYNSPLHF
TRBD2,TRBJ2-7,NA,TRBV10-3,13,TGTGCCCTTGGACTAGCGGGAGGAAGCGAGCAGTACTTC,CALGLAGGSEQYF
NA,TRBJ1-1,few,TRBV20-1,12,TGCAGTGAAACAGGGTTGGGCACTGAAGCTTTCTTT,CSETGLGTEAFF
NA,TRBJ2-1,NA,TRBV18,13,TGTGCCAGCTCCCCCCTAGAGCGCAATGAGCAGTTCTTC,CASSPLERNEQFF
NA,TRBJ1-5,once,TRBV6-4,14,TGTGCCAGCAGTGAAGGGAAAGTCAATCAGCCCCAGCATTTT,CASSEGKVNQPQHF
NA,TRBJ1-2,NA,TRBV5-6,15,TGTGCCAGCAGCTTGCGCAGAAGGGCTTTCTATGGCTACACCTTC,CASSLRRRAFYGYTF
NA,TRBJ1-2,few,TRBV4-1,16,TGCGCCAGCAGCCAAGATCCTTACGGATCTAACTATGGCTACACCTTC,CASSQDPYGSNYGYTF
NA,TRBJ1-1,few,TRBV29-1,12,TGCAGCGTTGAGGAGGGAGGTACTGAAGCTTTCTTT,CSVEEGGTEAFF
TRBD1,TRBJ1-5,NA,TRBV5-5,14,TGTGCCAGCAGCTTGGGTAGGGGGCTTGAGCCCCAGCATTTT,CASSLGRGLEPQHF
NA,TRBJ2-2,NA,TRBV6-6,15,TGTGCCAGCATCAAGGCGGGGGCACAGACCGGGGAGCTGTTTTTT,CASIKAGAQTGELFF
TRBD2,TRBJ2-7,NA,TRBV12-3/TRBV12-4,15,TGTGCCAGCACCCCGGGACTAGCGGGCCTCGGCGAGCAGTACTTC,CASTPGLAGLGEQYF
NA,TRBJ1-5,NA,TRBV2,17,TGTGCCAGCAGTGTCACACCGGGGACTGGGCCAAATCAGCCCCAGCATTTT,CASSVTPGTGPNQPQHF
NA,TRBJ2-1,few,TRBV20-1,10,TGCAGTGCTAGAGTCTATGAGCAGTTCTTC,CSARVYEQFF
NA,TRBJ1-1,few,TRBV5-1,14,TGCGCCAGCAGCACGGACCCGGGGGGCACTGAAGCTTTCTTT,CASSTDPGGTEAFF
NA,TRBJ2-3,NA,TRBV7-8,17,TGTGCCAGCAGCTTAATAGGGAAGACCACCCTCACAGATACGCAGTATTTT,CASSLIGKTTLTDTQYF
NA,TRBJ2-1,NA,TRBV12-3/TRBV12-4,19,TGTGCCAGCACTATCCAAGCACTCTTAGCGGTAAGCTCCTACAATGAGCAGTTCTTC,CASTIQALLAVSSYNEQFF
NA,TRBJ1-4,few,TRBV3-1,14,TGTGCCAGCAGCCCAGCGGTGCGCGGCGAAAAACTGTTTTTT,CASSPAVRGEKLFF
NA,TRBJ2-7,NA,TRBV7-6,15,TGTGCCAGCAGCTTAGCGCGGGCGGGTTCCTACGAGCAGTACTTC,CASSLARAGSYEQYF
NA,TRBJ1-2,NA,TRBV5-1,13,TGCGCCAGCAGCCCCGAATGGGGGAACGGCTACACCTTC,CASSPEWGNGYTF
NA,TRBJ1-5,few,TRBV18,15,TGTGCCAGCTCACGAGGGGATTGGGACAATCAGCCCCAGCATTTT,CASSRGDWDNQPQHF
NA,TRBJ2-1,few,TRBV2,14,TGTGCCAGCAGTGACGACTCCTTCTACAATGAGCAGTTCTTC,CASSDDSFYNEQFF
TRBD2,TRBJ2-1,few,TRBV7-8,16,TGTGCCAGCAGCAGTGGACTAGCGGATACCTACAATGAGCAGTTCTTC,CASSSGLADTYNEQFF
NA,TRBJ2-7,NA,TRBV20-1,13,TGCAGTGCTCACCGGGACGGAACCTACGAGCAGTACTTC,CSAHRDGTYEQYF
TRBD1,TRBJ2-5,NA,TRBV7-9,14,TGTGCCAGCAGCTCGGACAGGGATGGGGAGACCCAGTACTTC,CASSSDRDGETQYF
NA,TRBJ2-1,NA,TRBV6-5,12,TGTGCCAGCAGTTACGCCTTAGATGAGCAGTTCTTC,CASSYALDEQFF
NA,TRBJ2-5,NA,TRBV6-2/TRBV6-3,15,TGTGCCAGCAGTTACTGGGGCCGTCCTACAGAGACCCAGTACTTC,CASSYWGRPTETQYF